Reported below is one T cell receptor beta chain. Its antigen target is currently unknown. No much larger clone exists at a distance of one base, and base qualities are not known. The library was obtained by the immunoSEQ multiplex PCR assay. For most patients, genomic DNA was isolated with the Qiagen DNeasy Blood and Tissue Kit and sent frozen to Adaptive Biotechnologies for TCR sequencing. High-throughput TCR-beta CDR3 sequencing of genomic DNA from most patients was performed by Adaptive Biotechnologies. The authors' pipeline ran thus. Adaptive's ImmunoSEQ software was the source of the TCR sequencing data for about 18 patients, while a few other patients were processed with MiXCR and VDJtools. To correct CD4 versus CD8 sorting errors, sequences present in both subsets at a frequency ratio below 5:1 were removed. Because the origin of CDR3 nucleotide sequences shared between donor and recipient could not be assigned, those sequences were removed. To be classed as alloreactive, a clone needed at least 2-fold expansion over unstimulated cells and a minimum CFSE-low frequency of 0.002% (template counts) or 0.001% (read counts). Mappable clones were those detected in sequenced pre-transplant spleen, lymph node, or MLR CFSE-low populations of the donor or recipient. The cumulative frequency of alloreactive clones was calculated as a percentage of all sequences, weighted by copy number. This immuneACCESS table, as held by TCRdb, lists in-frame sequences with V and J called but not all clones. Of the missing ones, under half trace to an unresolved V gene in checked studies; the others have no known cause. From that table come the V and J calls and clone size; the DNA was used to work out D and trimming. Across this sample there are some 39,000 clones, with around 95% seen only once. The ten top clones hold roughly 0.52% of the sample.

The sample is drawn from a study of graft-versus-host responses after intestinal transplantation (dated by TCRdb to the early 2020s). About the full investigation: The transplants that recipients got were multivisceral, liver-intestinal, or isolated intestinal. Anti-thymocyte globulin induction was given to all recipients, followed by maintenance tacrolimus and steroids for approximately three years. After intestinal transplantation, graft-versus-host and host-versus-graft alloreactive T cell clones were followed in the graft, circulation and bone marrow using bulk TCR-beta CDR3 sequencing. Alloreactive clones were identified by sequencing pre-transplant mixed lymphocyte reaction products and comparing these products with unstimulated pre-transplant donor and recipient T cells. The cohort enrolled 24 intestinal transplant recipients, one of whom was a retransplant, and 3 patients without pretransplant specimens were excluded. A peak of at least 4% donor T cells among recipient peripheral blood mononuclear cells was the definition used for donor T cell macrochimerism. Rather than being sequenced by the commercial service, samples from a few later patients were sequenced in-house on an Illumina MiSeq and processed with MiXCR.

Reading the germline V gene gives CDR1 MGHRA and CDR2 YSYEKL. V and J are trimmed by 2 bases and 1 base, and the gene matches miss 4 bases of the junction. There are 15 amino acids in the CDR3, from cysteine to phenylalanine inclusive. The retained sequence is limited to the CDR3, 45 bases, with the frame set at the first base. The time point label on this specimen signifies: cells obtained before transplantation from donor or recipient. CD3+CD4+ and CD3+CD8+ populations were FACS-sorted from unstimulated pre-transplant donor and recipient cells taken from spleen or lymph nodes. Here is what the overall study found, with its caveats: In the allografts of patients with donor T cell macrochimerism, GvH to HvG T cell clonal ratios were high. GvH clones turned up in recipient bone marrow, with some appearing earlier in ileal mucosa or blood, a pattern consistent with an intestinal mucosal origin. Conclusions were limited by the relatively low number and heterogeneity of intestinal transplant patients. Early after transplant, peak levels of circulating GvH clones were associated with declines in HvG clones.

Recombination joined TRBV4-1 with TRBJ1-2; the junction holds 7 bases that match TRBD1. This TCR came from a human donor who was the organ donor for an intestinal transplant. The source was unstimulated CD8+ T cells sorted from spleen or lymph node cells, collected before transplant. The base sequence is TGCGCCAGCAGCCAAACAGGGGAGGTTAACTATGGCTACACCTTC. Its translation is CASSQTGEVNYGYTF.